This section outlines one TCR beta chain sequence together with its context. Its antigen is currently unknown. TCRdb recomputed calls from the reads with MiXCR, one row per CDR3 protein. The repertoire holds about 890,000 distinct CDR3 sequences, around 30% seen once, with around 15% in the top ten. This entry is derived from a study of T cell repertoires in cytomegalovirus infection. Background on the study: As its CMV epitopes, the study selected recently identified HLA-C-restricted and well-studied HLA-B-restricted targets. CMV infection and matching HLA type were both indicated by public TCR beta signatures.

Study-level points and caveats: Public TCR beta family frequency separated CMV-and-HLA carriers, including in an independent cohort. Predominance within the ex vivo response was attributable to HLA-C-restricted CMV-specific TCR beta clonotypes.

The clonotype was recovered from a human donor in good health (CMV status not recorded). Some clones in this sample may be carry-over from other donors' samples. The material sequenced was cultured CD8+ T cells from PBMCs, taken from culture after CMV antigen stimulation.

CDR3 region: CASSYSTAEYGYTF. CDR3 nucleotides: TGTGCCAGCAGTTACTCGACGGCAGAGTATGGCTACACCTTC. V is TRBV6-6 and J is TRBJ1-2, with unresolved D. Germline V gene sequence: CDR1 MNHNY, CDR2 SVGAGI (reference sequence). The V and J ends lost 0 bases and 5 bases respectively, with 10 bases between them. CDR3 size: 14 residues.